This entry features one T cell receptor (beta chain) sequence. RNA transcripts served as the template for amplifying TCR beta CDR3 regions. HTBI primers were the set used in a first-round RT-PCR of the TCR CDR3. TCRdb recomputed calls from the multiplex PCR reads with MiXCR, one row per CDR3 protein. Among about 420,000 distinct CDR3 sequences listed, more than 15% were seen once. The data were taken from a study of T cells in Graves' hyperthyroidism and ophthalmopathy. This CDR3 comprises 16 residues. V was cut by 4 bases and J by 2 bases, with 17 bases left in between. The germline V gene encodes CDR1 SGHRS and CDR2 YFSETQ.

The sequence was obtained from a woman under 30 with Graves' hyperthyroidism. The chain carries TRBV5-1 and TRBJ2-3; D is perhaps TRBD2 (6 bases). Sample: blood. CDR3 DNA sequence: TGCGCCAGCAGCCGCCGGGGAGGCGTCCACACAGATACGCAGTATTTT. This gives the protein CASSRRGGVHTDTQYF.